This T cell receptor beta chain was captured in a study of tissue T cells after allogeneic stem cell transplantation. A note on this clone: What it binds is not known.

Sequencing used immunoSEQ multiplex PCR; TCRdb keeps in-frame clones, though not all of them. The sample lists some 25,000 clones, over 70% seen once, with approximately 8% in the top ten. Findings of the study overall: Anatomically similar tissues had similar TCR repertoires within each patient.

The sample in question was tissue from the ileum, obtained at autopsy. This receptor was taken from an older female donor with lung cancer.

This CDR3 is CATKRRPDYEQYF. CDR3 nucleotide sequence: TGTGCCACCAAAAGGCGTCCGGACTACGAGCAGTACTTC. This chain links TRBV6-4 with TRBJ2-7; D uncertain. The CDR3 is 13 residues long. V was pared by 10 bases and J by 3 bases, with 16 bases between. Germline CDR1 reads MRHNA; CDR2 reads SNTAGT.